These 20 T cell receptor beta chains were all obtained from the same sample, sequenced in a study of regulatory T cells in long-lasting Graves disease. Time point meaning: newly diagnosed GD, antithyroid drugs for less than 3 months. From PBMCs, RNA was extracted and then used to make the TCR library. To make TCR beta libraries, researchers used iRepertoire HTBI primers and Arm-PCR of CDR3 regions. TCRdb independently ran MiXCR on the multiplex PCR reads; one entry per CDR3 protein. This table holds approximately 480,000 distinct CDR3 sequences, 15% to 20% found once. The data also belong to a second study, concerning T cells in Graves' hyperthyroidism and ophthalmopathy.

Sequencing was performed on peripheral blood mononuclear cells (PBMCs), taken at new diagnosis, from a patient treated with antithyroid drugs. The receptors stem from a man in his forties with Graves disease.

In this sample, this clonotype turned up many times. The chain couples TRBV7-9 to TRBJ2-5, with TRBD1 matching over 8 bases. The CDR3 extends over 16 amino acids. With V trimmed by 4 bases and J by 3 bases, 10 bases remained unmatched. Germline CDR1 and CDR2: SEHNR and FQNEAQ (reference sequence). The CDR3 loop is CASSSRQGRTEETQYF. The CDR3 nucleotides are TGTGCCAGCAGCTCCCGACAGGGGAGGACAGAAGAGACCCAGTACTTC.

This clonotype was seen many times. The chain joins TRBV20-1 to TRBJ2-1; the match to TRBD2 covers 10 bases. Germline assignment: CDR1 DFQATT and CDR2 SNEGSKA (reference sequence). Losses at the gene ends were 3 bases for V and 8 bases for J; bases not matched to a gene: 10. The CDR3 runs to 15 residues. CDR3 bases: TGCAGTGCTAGTCGTTTCACTAGCGGGATCGATGAGCAGTTCTTC. Its translation: CSASRFTSGIDEQFF.

This clonotype was picked up many times. The V call is TRBV10-3, the J call TRBJ2-1, with a tentative D call TRBD2 (5 bases). V lost 0 bases and J 6 bases, leaving 9 bases between the germline ends. The germline V gene has CDR1 ENHRY and CDR2 SYGVKD. The CDR3 has 14 residues. In nucleotides, the CDR3 is TGTGCCATCAGTGAGTCGTCGGGGAGCAATGAGCAGTTCTTC. This gives the protein CAISESSGSNEQFF.

Ten or more counts support this clonotype. V and J are TRBV5-1 and TRBJ1-4, with D maybe TRBD1 (5 bases). Trimming took off 2 bases at V and 7 bases at J, with 18 bases between the two ends. CDR1 is SGHRS and CDR2 is YFSETQ in the germline V gene. The CDR3 loop spans 16 amino acids. This CDR3 is CASSFGRGDGTEKLFF. CDR3 bases: TGCGCCAGCAGCTTCGGACGGGGCGACGGGACTGAAAAACTGTTTTTT. Based on the CDR3 plus reference TRBV5-1 and TRBJ1-4, the full variable domain is KAGVTQTPRYLIKTRGQQVTLSCSPISGHRSVSWYQQTPGQGLQFLFEYFSETQRNKGNFPGRFSGRQFSNSRSEMNVSTLELGDSALYLCASSFGRGDGTEKLFFGSGTQLSVL.

By share, this clonotype counts as medium-sized. This sequence joins TRBV10-2 and TRBJ2-1; 9 bases fit TRBD1. V shed 6 bases and J 2 bases; nucleotides not matched to a gene: 8. Germline CDR1 and CDR2: WSHSY and SAAADI. The CDR3 covers 16 residues. DNA of the CDR3: TGCGCCAGCAGAGAAACAGGGGGCTCTCCCTACAATGAGCAGTTCTTC. Translating it yields CASRETGGSPYNEQFF.

Ten or more counts support this clonotype. The J gene is TRBJ2-6, the V gene TRBV28; D is unclear. In germline, CDR1 is MDHEN, CDR2 SYDVKM. The CDR3 contains 14 residues. Deletions cut 5 bases from V and 0 bases from J, with 5 bases between. CDR3 residues: CASSESSGANVLTF. The DNA for the CDR3 is TGTGCCAGCAGTGAAAGCTCTGGGGCCAACGTCCTGACTTTC.

This sequence joins TRBV9 and TRBJ1-3, with 9 bases matching TRBD1. Germline-derived CDR1 and CDR2 are SGDLS and YYNGEE. With V trimmed by 3 bases and J by 4 bases, 8 bases remained unmatched. This CDR3 has 16 amino acids. CDR3 bases: TGTGCCAGCAGCGGAGGGACAGGGTGGTCCGGAAACACCATATATTTT. It codes for CASSGGTGWSGNTIYF.

The table lists this clonotype with a few counts. The chain joins TRBV20-1 to TRBJ2-3; a possible D gene is TRBD2 (6 bases). CDR1 DFQATT and CDR2 SNEGSKA come from the germline V gene (reference sequence). This CDR3 has 13 residues. CDR3 in amino acids: CSPLSGFTDTQYF. The CDR3 nucleotides are TGCAGCCCTCTGAGCGGGTTCACAGATACGCAGTATTTT.

This clonotype was seen more than once but under ten times. This sequence may be a read error, since a much larger clone differs from it by one base. Here the CDR3 reads CASKRGASEYNEQFF. The CDR3 nucleotides are TGTGCCAGCAAACGAGGGGCTAGCGAGTACAATGAGCAGTTCTTC. The chain is built from TRBV28 and TRBJ2-1; weak D call: TRBD2 (6 bases). This CDR3 comprises 15 residues. In germline, CDR1 is MDHEN, CDR2 SYDVKM. V lost 7 bases, J lost 4 bases, and 17 bases lay in between.

A remark on this clonotype: It is likely a read error, because the conserved phenylalanine at the end of the CDR3 is missing. The V gene is TRBV11-2, the J gene TRBJ2-7; D call uncertain. Per the germline V gene, CDR1 is SGHAT and CDR2 is FQNNGV. The CDR3 length is 13 residues. Trimming cost V 1 base and J 7 bases, with 11 bases left between them. CDR3 protein: CASSLAPSWEQYL. The CDR3 DNA reads as TGTGCCAGCAGCTTAGCTCCCTCTTGGGAGCAGTACCTC.

At least ten counts were recorded for this clonotype. The chain is built from TRBV12-3 or TRBV12-4 and TRBJ2-7; D is ambiguous. The CDR3 has 14 amino acids. V dropped 2 bases and J dropped 3 bases, with 11 bases sitting between them. CDR3 residues: CASSLSYKDYEQYF. The DNA of the CDR3 is TGTGCCAGCAGTTTATCGTACAAGGACTACGAGCAGTACTTC.

This clonotype was seen a few times. The chain has TRBV20-1 and TRBJ2-1; 12 positions match TRBD2. Germline V gives CDR1 DFQATT, CDR2 SNEGSKA (reference sequence). This CDR3 has 15 residues. Written as DNA, the CDR3 is TGCAGCCCCGCGGCCCCGACTAGCGGGAGAAATGAGCAGTTCTTC. Residues: CSPAAPTSGRNEQFF.

This clonotype was seen repeatedly, ten times or more. V and J are TRBV9 and TRBJ1-4, with D possibly matching TRBD1 (6 bases). Germline-derived CDR1 and CDR2 are SGDLS and YYNGEE. Trimming left V 0 bases short and J 0 bases short, with 6 bases between. The CDR3 length is 15 residues. The chain's CDR3 is CASSVGTATNEKLFF. The CDR3 bases are TGTGCCAGCAGCGTAGGGACAGCAACTAATGAAAAACTGTTTTTT.

In the case of this clonotype: A far larger clone is just one base off, so this is likely a read error. V gene TRBV12-3 or TRBV12-4 combines with J gene TRBJ2-3; 9 bases map to TRBD2. Judging by the DNA end, TRBJ2-1 fits better; the J call may be wrong. CDR3 size: 17 residues. The CDR3 coding sequence is TGTGCCAGCAGTCCAATCAACCCGACTAGCGGTCACAATGAGCAGTTCTTC. It specifies CASSPINPTSGHNEQFF.

V is TRBV7-9 and J is TRBJ2-5; weak D call: TRBD2 (7 bases). V was trimmed by 4 bases and J by 5 bases, leaving 14 bases between them. Germline assignment: CDR1 SEHNR and CDR2 FQNEAQ (reference sequence). There are 14 residues in the CDR3. The CDR3 region is CASSSGGGAETQYF. The CDR3 nucleotides read TGTGCCAGCAGCTCCGGAGGGGGGGCCGAGACCCAGTACTTC. Full variable domain (missing parts from reference TRBV7-9 and TRBJ2-5): DTGVSQNPRHKITKRGQNVTFRCDPISEHNRLYWYRQTLGQGPEFLTYFQNEAQLEKSRLLSDRFSAERPKGSFSTLEIQRTEQGDSAMYLCASSSGGGAETQYFGPGTRLLVL.

This chain uses TRBV6-1 with TRBJ2-7; D remains ambiguous. CDR1 MNHNS and CDR2 SASEGT come from the germline V gene. Trimming took off 2 bases at V and 9 bases at J, with 8 bases between the two ends. There are 11 residues in the CDR3. CDR3: CASSEFDGQYF. The CDR3 coding sequence is TGTGCCAGCAGTGAATTCGATGGGCAGTACTTC.

The chain links TRBV19 to TRBJ2-3; 10 bases are shared with TRBD2. The V gene's germline CDR1 is LNHDA and CDR2 SQIVND (reference sequence). The CDR3 has 15 amino acids. V shed 5 bases, J shed 6 bases, and the junction held 8 bases outside the gene matches. CDR3 protein: CASSGGLAVYDTQYF. The CDR3 DNA is TGTGCCAGTAGTGGAGGACTAGCGGTCTACGATACGCAGTATTTT.

In this sample, this clonotype turned up many times. The rearrangement uses TRBV20-1 and TRBJ2-5, with 7 positions matching TRBD2. Germline loops: CDR1 DFQATT, CDR2 SNEGSKA (reference sequence). J gave up 5 bases and V 3 bases, and 9 bases lay outside the gene matches. The CDR3 is made up of 14 amino acids. The CDR3 bases are TGCAGTGCTAGCCCCGGGGAGGGAGGCGAGACCCAGTACTTC. As protein: CSASPGEGGETQYF.

This clonotype was seen many times. This chain joins TRBV6-1 and TRBJ1-5; D remains ambiguous. CDR3 length: 14 residues. V gave up 8 bases and J gave up 0 bases, with 11 bases separating them. Germline CDR1 reads MNHNS; CDR2 reads SASEGT. The CDR3 reads CASSPAVSNQPQHF. The CDR3 DNA sequence: TGTGCCAGCTCACCGGCCGTTAGCAATCAGCCCCAGCATTTT.

In this sample, this clonotype turned up many times. This sequence joins TRBV12-3 or TRBV12-4 and TRBJ2-1, with TRBD2 matching over 8 bases. The CDR3 loop spans 15 amino acids. Losses at the gene ends were 6 bases for V and 7 bases for J; bases not matched to a gene: 11. CDR3 sequence (DNA): TGTGCCAGCAGCCCTAGGGCGGGAGGAAAGAATGAGCAGTTCTTC. Protein: CASSPRAGGKNEQFF.